The clone carrying this T cell receptor (beta chain) appeared a single time. Additional DNA sequences in this sample encode the identical CDR3. This specimen belongs to a study of blood T cell repertoires in COVID-19. About the research overall: Material from acute and convalescent COVID-19 was sourced from the United States, Italy and Spain. T cells, B-cell-depleted T cells, or PBMCs provided the cDNA or gDNA that served as material.

Methods used by the authors: Nucleated cell counts were estimated from reference gene primer amplification. The table came from immunoSEQ multiplex PCR; TCRdb's copy has only in-frame clones and leaves some out. The V and J calls and clone size were taken over from that table, and D and trimming were inferred from the DNA. Here the sample spans under 200,000 clones, around 90% being singletons. This CDR3 contains 13 residues. Germline values: CDR1 SGHNT, CDR2 YYREEE (reference sequence). V was pared by 6 bases and J by 5 bases, with 7 bases of the junction left unmatched. The chain uses TRBV5-4 and TRBJ2-5, with 7 nucleotides matching TRBD2. The source is a man aged 45-65 years with acute or convalescent COVID-19. The sample taken for sequencing was peripheral blood. CDR3 amino acids: CASTLAVGETQYF. The DNA for the CDR3 is TGTGCCAGCACCCTAGCGGTGGGGGAGACCCAGTACTTC.